Following are 21 T cell receptor beta chains from one sample sequenced in a study of regulatory T cells in long-lasting Graves disease. Both iRepertoire HTBI primers and Arm-PCR of CDR3 regions were used to build the TCR beta libraries. TCRdb reanalysed the multiplex PCR reads using MiXCR and keeps one entry per CDR3 protein. The table shows about 470,000 distinct CDR3 sequences, with about a fifth occurring only once. The time point here: persistent/refractory GD, antithyroid drugs over 5 years with positive TRAb. Extracted RNA from PBMCs served as the source of the TCR library. This material consisted of peripheral blood mononuclear cells (PBMCs), taken when the disease was refractory, from a patient treated with antithyroid drugs. These receptors were taken from a female donor with Graves disease.

This clonotype was observed at least ten times. This chain joins TRBV11-3 and TRBJ2-2; D remains ambiguous. Germline V gives CDR1 SGHNT, CDR2 YENEEA. The CDR3 contains 12 residues. Trimming cost V 5 bases and J 6 bases, with 7 bases left between them. CDR3 loop: CASSTLAGELFF. The CDR3 DNA reads TGTGCCAGCAGCACCTTGGCCGGGGAGCTGTTTTTT.

This chain joins TRBV6-1 and TRBJ1-5; tentatively, D is TRBD1 (5 bases). Germline V gene sequence: CDR1 MNHNS, CDR2 SASEGT. The CDR3 runs 14 residues. The germline V and J ends were trimmed by 5 bases and 2 bases, with 10 bases remaining between them. In DNA form, the CDR3 reads TGTGCCAGCAGTCCTGTCAGGGGCAATCAGCCCCAGCATTTT. Translated: CASSPVRGNQPQHF.

There are a few counts of this clonotype. One base away lies a much larger clone, so this may be a sequencing read error. CDR3 in amino acids: CASSPQGFQPQHF. The CDR3 coding sequence is TGTGCCAGCAGTCCACAGGGGTTTCAGCCCCAGCATTTT. The chain combines TRBV6-2 or TRBV6-3 with TRBJ1-5; 7 bases are shared with TRBD1. This CDR3 is 13 amino acids long. J lost 6 bases, V lost 5 bases, and 4 bases had no gene match. The germline gives CDR1 MNHEY, CDR2 SVGEGT.

Points on this clonotype: The CDR3 does not close with the conserved phenylalanine or tryptophan, likely indicating a read error. The chain links TRBV6-1 to TRBJ1-2; D possibly corresponds to TRBD1 (5 bases). The CDR3 runs to 15 residues. The V and J ends lost 6 bases and 4 bases respectively, with 18 bases between them. The germline gives CDR1 MNHNS, CDR2 SASEGT. The CDR3 nucleotides read TGTGCCAGCAGGAACCGACGACAGACCGTCTATGGCTACACCCTC. Translating gives CASRNRRQTVYGYTL.

Worth noting for this clonotype: It may be a read error: a sequence one base away is much more abundant. The gene calls are TRBV13 and TRBJ2-2, with a weak D call TRBD2 (5 bases). The V gene's germline CDR1 is PRHDT and CDR2 FYEKMQ (reference sequence). The CDR3 runs 15 residues. CDR3: CASGLGPEAPGELFF. The CDR3 bases are TGTGCCAGCGGCTTAGGCCCGGAGGCACCCGGGGAGCTGTTTTTT.

The genes are TRBV4-3 and TRBJ2-3; 13 bases map to TRBD2. The CDR3 sequence is 16 residues long. The V segment lost 0 bases and the J segment 10 bases; nucleotides outside the gene matches: 7. Germline V gene sequence: CDR1 LGHNA, CDR2 YSLEER. The CDR3 loop reads CASSQDAGTSGVSQYF. The CDR3 DNA is TGCGCCAGCAGCCAAGACGCAGGGACTAGCGGGGTCTCGCAGTATTTT.

This clonotype was seen a few times. This sequence joins TRBV20-1 and TRBJ2-7; unclear D gene. Germline CDR1 is DFQATT and CDR2 is SNEGSKA (reference sequence). Trimming shortened V by 3 bases and J by 0 bases, and 6 bases separated the two germline ends. The CDR3 contains 12 residues. DNA of the CDR3: TGCAGTGCTAGTCCTAGCTCCTACGAGCAGTACTTC. This sequence encodes CSASPSSYEQYF.

At least ten counts were recorded for this clonotype. The chain is built from TRBV2 and TRBJ2-2, with TRBD1 matching 7 bases. CDR1 and CDR2 (germline): SNHLY, FYNNEI. Trimming removed 6 bases from V and 7 bases from J; junction bases left unmatched: 8. This CDR3 contains 14 residues. For the CDR3, the DNA is TGTGCCAGCAGAAAGACAGGGACGGGCGGGGAGCTGTTTTTT. This sequence encodes CASRKTGTGGELFF. The complete variable domain, with remaining parts taken from reference TRBV2 and TRBJ2-2, reads EPEVTQTPSHQVTQMGQEVILRCVPISNHLYFYWYRQILGQKVEFLVSFYNNEISEKSEIFDDQFSVERPDGSNFTLKIRSTKLEDSAMYFCASRKTGTGGELFFGEGSRLTVL.

This clonotype was counted at least ten times. The chain carries TRBV30 and TRBJ2-2, with D hard to call. V lost 0 bases to trimming and J lost 7 bases, with 3 bases between them. Germline assignment: CDR1 GTSNPN and CDR2 SVGIG (reference sequence). The CDR3 runs 11 residues. CDR3 sequence reads: CAWSVVGELFF. In nucleotides, the CDR3 is TGTGCCTGGAGTGTAGTCGGGGAGCTGTTTTTT.

This rearrangement joins TRBV5-1 to TRBJ2-5; D is perhaps TRBD1 or TRBD2 (5 bases each). This CDR3 has 16 amino acids. V gave up 1 base and J gave up 2 bases, with 15 bases separating them. Germline-derived CDR1 and CDR2 are SGHRS and YFSETQ. CDR3 nucleotides: TGCGCCAGCAGCTTGTTTCCGGGACGTGCTCAAGAGACCCAGTACTTC. Encoded protein: CASSLFPGRAQETQYF.

The chain is built from TRBV12-3 or TRBV12-4 and TRBJ2-3; 9 positions match TRBD2. This CDR3 is built from 16 residues. V lost 1 base to trimming and J lost 3 bases; unmatched junction nucleotides: 5. The CDR3 region has the DNA TGTGCCAGCAGTTTAGATCTGGCGGGAGGGACAGATACGCAGTATTTT. As protein: CASSLDLAGGTDTQYF.

This clonotype has more than one count but fewer than ten. The chain joins TRBV6-1 to TRBJ2-7; D ambiguous. Germline V gene data show CDR1 as MNHNS and CDR2 as SASEGT. This CDR3 spans 16 amino acids. Trimming took off 0 bases at V and 5 bases at J, with 17 bases between the two ends. CDR3 bases: TGTGCCAGCAGTGAAGCTCCCCCAGGATGGGCCAACGAGCAGTACTTC. Translated, it gives CASSEAPPGWANEQYF.

The chain couples TRBV11-2 to TRBJ1-5; 11 bases fit TRBD1. This CDR3 comprises 16 residues. V shed 4 bases and J 4 bases; nucleotides not matched to a gene: 6. CDR1 SGHAT and CDR2 FQNNGV come from the germline V gene. This CDR3 is CASSSWTGGGNQPQHF. In DNA, the CDR3 is TGTGCCAGCAGCTCTTGGACAGGGGGCGGAAATCAGCCCCAGCATTTT.

This clonotype has more than one count but fewer than ten. CDR3 nucleotide sequence: TGCAGTGCTAGAGAGGCCGGACATCTTGAGTACTTC. Translated: CSAREAGHLEYF. This chain connects TRBV20-1 to TRBJ2-5, with D possibly matching TRBD1 (5 bases). This CDR3 contains 12 residues. CDR1 is DFQATT and CDR2 is SNEGSKA in the germline V gene (reference sequence). V lost 0 bases to trimming and J lost 12 bases, with 14 bases between them.

Ten or more counts support this clonotype. The rearrangement links TRBV29-1 to TRBJ2-5, with D possibly called TRBD1 or TRBD2 (5 bases each). Germline V CDR1 and CDR2: SQVTM, ANQGSEA. The CDR3 loop spans 15 amino acids. The V end was cut by 6 bases, the J end by 2 bases, with 19 bases between. The CDR3 nucleotides are TGCAGCGTGGGCTGGGGGATGGGGGTTCAAGAGACCCAGTACTTC. Amino acids: CSVGWGMGVQETQYF.

At least ten counts were recorded for this clonotype. The genes are TRBV24-1 and TRBJ2-1, with 9 bases aligning to TRBD2. Germline trimming cut 2 bases from V and 14 bases from J; bases unmatched to any gene: 15. CDR3 length: 16 residues. CDR1 and CDR2 from the germline V gene are KGHDR and SFDVKD. Written as DNA, the CDR3 is TGTGCCACCAGTGATTCGGCTAGCGGGGTATGGTGGGGGGAGTTCTTC. Translated, it gives CATSDSASGVWWGEFF.

This clonotype appeared many times. The genes are TRBV27 and TRBJ2-2, with TRBD1 matching over 8 bases. The CDR3 is made up of 17 amino acids. The junction had 8 bases not matched to a gene; V was cut back by 0 bases and J by 5 bases. Germline V lookup: CDR1 MNHEY, CDR2 SMNVEV (reference sequence). CDR3 nucleotides: TGTGCCAGCAGTTTATCGGTCAGGGGGCTGTGGACCGGGGAGCTGTTTTTT. Translating it yields CASSLSVRGLWTGELFF.

Note on this clonotype: A read error may explain this, as a much larger clone is one base away. This chain uses TRBV3-1 with TRBJ2-5; D may be TRBD1 or TRBD2 (5 bases each). From germline, CDR1 is LGHDT and CDR2 YNNKEL (reference sequence). The V end lost 5 bases, the J end lost 5 bases, and 15 bases lay between the germline ends. This CDR3 is built from 14 residues. The CDR3 nucleotides are TGTGCCAGCAGCGATTTAGTGGGACGGGAGACCCAGTACTTC. Protein product: CASSDLVGRETQYF.

This clonotype was observed a handful of times. The chain joins TRBV7-9 to TRBJ2-4; D might be TRBD2 (5 bases). V was cut by 3 bases and J by 7 bases, with 13 bases left in between. Germline V gives CDR1 SEHNR, CDR2 FQNEAQ (reference sequence). CDR3 size: 14 residues. Here the CDR3 DNA reads TGTGCCAGCAGCTTGGACGGAGGATTCAACATTCAGTACTTC. Translated, it gives CASSLDGGFNIQYF.

This chain connects TRBV15 to TRBJ1-2; a possible D gene is TRBD1 (6 bases). Trimming cost V 5 bases and J 2 bases, with 9 bases left between them. The CDR3 totals 13 residues. Germline V CDR1 and CDR2: LNHNV, YYDKDF (reference sequence). The CDR3 bases are TGTGCCACCAGCCTCACAGGGAACTATGGCTACACCTTC. Residues: CATSLTGNYGYTF.

The chain combines TRBV12-3 or TRBV12-4 with TRBJ1-4; the D is unclear. CDR3 length: 14 residues. The V end lost 6 bases, the J end lost 7 bases, and 15 bases lay between the germline ends. The CDR3 region has the DNA TGTGCCAGCAGGGACGGCGCTAGATCTGAAAAACTGTTTTTT. Translating it yields CASRDGARSEKLFF.